The 32 T cell receptor beta chains below were found in one sample sequenced in a study of vaccination and CD4 T cells after COVID-19. The Oncomine TCR Beta short-read assay was applied to DNA of cultured CD4+ T cells. TCRdb processed the PCR reads anew with MiXCR; each CDR3 protein has one entry. The sample contains fewer than 15,000 distinct CDR3 sequences, 44% of which appear only once. Antigen specificity for these receptors is unknown. Treatment meaning: approximately nine-day PBMC culture with coronavirus spike peptide pools or control peptides (ViraFEST assay). Input material: cultured CD4+ T cells from blood. The origin of the receptors is a human donor with COVID-19.

This chain's CDR3 is CAISESQARETQYF. In nucleotides, the CDR3 is TGTGCCATCAGTGAGTCCCAAGCACGGGAGACCCAGTACTTC. The chain is built from TRBV10-3 and TRBJ2-5; D is unclear. V lost 0 bases and J lost 5, with 10 bases in between. Germline V gives CDR1 ENHRY, CDR2 SYGVKD. The CDR3 has 14 amino acids.

In DNA, the CDR3 is TGTGCCAGCAGCTTAGGGACAGGGACCTATAGCACAGATACGCAGTATTTT. Translated, it gives CASSLGTGTYSTDTQYF. The chain combines TRBV11-2 with TRBJ2-3; 8 nucleotides line up with TRBD1. The CDR3 has 17 residues. Germline V gene data show CDR1 as SGHAT and CDR2 as FQNNGV. With V trimmed by 1 base and J by 0 bases, 6 bases remained unmatched. Full variable domain (missing parts from reference TRBV11-2 and TRBJ2-3): EAGVAQSPRYKIIEKRQSVAFWCNPISGHATLYWYQQILGQGPKLLIQFQNNGVVDDSQLPKDRFSAERLKGVDSTLKIQPAKLEDSAVYLCASSLGTGTYSTDTQYFGPGTRLTVL.

CDR3 in DNA: TGTGCCAGTAGTCGAACCGGACAGGGGCGCGGTCAGCCCCAGCATTTT. It specifies CASSRTGQGRGQPQHF. V gene TRBV19 combines with J gene TRBJ1-5; 9 bases are shared with TRBD1. Per germline, CDR1 LNHDA and CDR2 SQIVND (reference sequence). The CDR3 has 16 residues. With 5 bases clipped from V and 6 bases from J, the junction kept 11 bases outside the gene matches.

This clonotype was seen a few times. The rearrangement links TRBV24-1 to TRBJ1-2; the D is unclear. V was cut by 7 bases and J by 2 bases, with 13 bases left in between. The CDR3 is 14 residues long. Germline CDR1 reads KGHDR; CDR2 reads SFDVKD. The CDR3 sequence: CATSRTENNYGYTF. The CDR3 region has the DNA TGTGCCACCAGCCGGACTGAAAACAACTATGGCTACACCTTC.

In its sample, this clonotype was seen once. The chain recombines TRBV12-3 or TRBV12-4 with TRBJ1-2; D call uncertain. The CDR3 runs 13 residues. Between the trimmed V and J ends, which lost 6 bases and 5 bases, there was a span of 13 bases. The CDR3 DNA follows: TGTGCCAGCAGCCCTAGGACGGGGTATGGCTACACCTTC. This encodes CASSPRTGYGYTF.

This clonotype was seen more than once but under ten times. Written as DNA, the CDR3 is TGTGCCATCAGTGTCCAGACAGGGGGGCGACCTGGAAACACCATATATTTT. Translated: CAISVQTGGRPGNTIYF. The gene calls are TRBV10-3 and TRBJ1-3; TRBD1 matches 9 bases. The V gene end was trimmed by 4 bases and the J gene end by 2 bases; junction bases not matched to a gene: 9. Germline CDR1 reads ENHRY; CDR2 reads SYGVKD. This CDR3 has 17 amino acids.

The rearrangement joins TRBV4-2 to TRBJ1-2; weak D call: TRBD1 (5 bases). The V end was cut by 0 bases, the J end by 6 bases, with 14 bases between. The germline V gene has CDR1 LGHNA and CDR2 YNFKEQ. The CDR3 totals 15 residues. CDR3 protein: CASSQDVPGGDGYTF. CDR3 DNA sequence: TGTGCCAGCAGCCAAGATGTCCCGGGAGGGGATGGCTACACCTTC.

A few counts support this clonotype. The chain recombines TRBV7-2 with TRBJ1-2; D not certain. The V gene lost 1 base and the J gene lost 10 bases, with 10 bases spanning the gap. This CDR3 has 12 residues. Germline CDR1 and CDR2: SGHTA and FQGNSA. CDR3 coding DNA: TGTGCCAGCAGCTTAGACGGGTATTACTACACCTTC. Protein sequence: CASSLDGYYYTF.

The V and J genes are TRBV28 and TRBJ2-2; 8 nucleotides agree with TRBD1. V was clipped by 2 bases and J by 6 bases; unmatched bases: 2. The CDR3 consists of 14 residues. From germline, CDR1 is MDHEN and CDR2 SYDVKM. CDR3 in amino acids: CASSLVQGAGELFF. The CDR3 DNA reads TGTGCCAGCAGTTTAGTACAGGGGGCCGGGGAGCTGTTTTTT.

This chain joins TRBV20-1 and TRBJ1-3; D ambiguous. V lost 0 bases and J lost 6, with 12 bases in between. From germline, CDR1 is DFQATT and CDR2 SNEGSKA (reference sequence). The CDR3 covers 14 residues. CDR3 coding DNA: TGCAGTGCTAGAGACCACAAGCTAATAAACACCATATATTTT. It is translated as CSARDHKLINTIYF.

The chain joins TRBV20-1 to TRBJ2-3; 9 bases map to TRBD2. The CDR3 is made up of 16 amino acids. CDR1 DFQATT and CDR2 SNEGSKA come from the germline V gene (reference sequence). Unmatched junction bases numbered 14, after V lost 6 bases and J lost 4 bases. DNA of the CDR3: TGCAGTGCAGGGGATCCGGCTAGCGGGGCCCCAGATACGCAGTATTTT. Protein sequence: CSAGDPASGAPDTQYF.

The chain has TRBV5-1 and TRBJ2-1; unclear D gene. CDR1 and CDR2 (germline): SGHRS, YFSETQ. With 1 base removed from V and 4 bases from J, the gap between germline ends came to 6 bases. CDR3 size: 13 residues. DNA of the CDR3: TGCGCCAGCAGCTTGTCACTTTACAATGAGCAGTTCTTC. Encoded protein: CASSLSLYNEQFF.

The V call is TRBV27, the J call TRBJ1-5; 7 bases line up with TRBD1. Germline V gene sequence: CDR1 MNHEY, CDR2 SMNVEV (reference sequence). The J segment lost 3 bases and the V segment lost 2 bases, leaving 4 bases of the junction unmatched. The CDR3 length is 15 residues. The CDR3 coding sequence is TGTGCCAGCAGTTTAGTACAGGGGTACAATCAGCCCCAGCATTTT. Translation gives CASSLVQGYNQPQHF.

V is TRBV29-1 and J is TRBJ2-7, with D tentatively TRBD1 or TRBD2 (6 bases each). Germline V gene sequence: CDR1 SQVTM, CDR2 ANQGSEA. This CDR3 is built from 13 residues. The V and J ends lost 7 bases and 4 bases respectively, with 17 bases between them. CDR3 nucleotides: TGCAGCGCACTAGACAGGAGGGGGTACGAGCAGTACTTC. Amino acid sequence: CSALDRRGYEQYF.

V gene TRBV10-1 combines with J gene TRBJ2-5, with 13 bases fitting TRBD2. The CDR3 covers 15 residues. Germline loops: CDR1 WNHNN, CDR2 SYGVQD (reference sequence). The junction had 3 bases not matched to a gene; V was cut back by 5 bases and J by 3 bases. CDR3 nucleotides: TGCGCCAGCAGTCGGACTAGCGGGGGAAAAGAGACCCAGTACTTC. It codes for CASSRTSGGKETQYF.

This clonotype was detected a few times. V usage is TRBV18 and J usage is TRBJ1-1; perhaps TRBD1 as D (5 bases). This CDR3 spans 14 amino acids. CDR1 KGHSH and CDR2 LQKENI come from the germline V gene. V lost 5 bases, J lost 1 base, and 11 bases lay in between. The CDR3 loop reads CASSTRQTNTEAFF. In DNA form, the CDR3 reads TGTGCCAGCTCAACGAGACAGACGAACACTGAAGCTTTCTTT.

This clonotype occurred a few times. CDR3 DNA sequence: TGTGCCAGCAGTTTAAGATGGTCTAATTCACCCCTCCACTTT. This encodes CASSLRWSNSPLHF. The J gene is TRBJ1-6, the V gene TRBV27; D is unclear. The CDR3 covers 14 residues. The V end was cut by 2 bases, the J end by 6 bases, with 8 bases between. CDR1 is MNHEY and CDR2 is SMNVEV in the germline V gene (reference sequence).

This sequence joins TRBV6-1 and TRBJ2-6; D perhaps matches TRBD2 (6 bases). The CDR3 spans 18 residues. The V gene's germline CDR1 is MNHNS and CDR2 SASEGT. Trimming removed 7 bases from V and 1 base from J, with 20 bases in between. The CDR3 DNA reads as TGTGCCAGCATACCGATCGGGACTCATCTATCTGGGGCCAACGTCCTGACTTTC. Translating gives CASIPIGTHLSGANVLTF.

This clonotype is judged medium-sized. The CDR3 DNA reads as TGTGCCACCAGCAGAGACGCGCCCAGGGCATACACCGGGGAGCTGTTTTTT. It yields the protein CATSRDAPRAYTGELFF. This chain connects TRBV15 to TRBJ2-2; D may be TRBD1 (5 bases). CDR1 is LNHNV and CDR2 is YYDKDF in the germline V gene (reference sequence). V was pared by 0 bases and J by 3 bases, with 14 bases between. CDR3 length: 17 residues.

The gene calls are TRBV23-1 and TRBJ2-2, with D perhaps matching TRBD1 (6 bases). TRBV23-1 is marked as an open reading frame, function uncertain. This CDR3 has 13 amino acids. Trimming shortened V by 5 bases and J by 7 bases, and 11 bases separated the two germline ends. Here the CDR3 reads CASSTRGGGELFF. CDR3 DNA sequence: TGCGCCAGCAGTACCAGAGGGGGCGGGGAGCTGTTTTTT.

In nucleotides, the CDR3 is TGTGCCAGCAGTTACAAGGGCCCCAGAGAGACCCAGTACTTC. Translation gives CASSYKGPRETQYF. The chain uses TRBV6-5 and TRBJ2-5; no reliable D call. There are 14 residues in the CDR3. In germline, CDR1 is MNHEY, CDR2 SVGAGI. V gave up 2 bases and J gave up 4 bases, with 11 bases separating them.

In its sample, this clonotype was seen a few times. The J gene is TRBJ2-1, the V gene TRBV7-9; 11 bases map to TRBD1. The CDR3 has 16 amino acids. CDR1 and CDR2 from the germline V gene are SEHNR and FQNEAQ (reference sequence). Unmatched junction bases numbered 14, after V lost 4 bases and J lost 12 bases. CDR3 nucleotide sequence: TGTGCCAGCAGCTGGAACCGGGACAGGGGGGGTGTAGGGCAGTTCTTC. This encodes CASSWNRDRGGVGQFF.

The chain joins TRBV29-1 to TRBJ1-1, with 7 bases aligning to TRBD1. Germline lookup yields CDR1 SQVTM and CDR2 ANQGSEA. The V segment lost 6 bases and the J segment 12 bases; nucleotides outside the gene matches: 10. The CDR3 totals 11 residues. CDR3 loop: CSVLGQQTTFF. The CDR3 DNA reads as TGCAGCGTGCTGGGACAGCAGACGACTTTCTTT.

This clonotype was seen a few times. The chain links TRBV6-2 or TRBV6-3 to TRBJ1-4; TRBD1 might be the D (6 bases). Trimming stripped 6 bases from V and 5 bases from J, with 16 bases between. CDR1 and CDR2 (germline): MNHEY, SVGEGT. The CDR3 is 15 residues long. CDR3 nucleotides: TGTGCCAGCAGACCGATACAGGGTGGAAATGAAAAACTGTTTTTT. It yields the protein CASRPIQGGNEKLFF.

The chain combines TRBV6-1 with TRBJ2-7; TRBD1 agrees at 10 bases. The junction had 6 bases not matched to a gene; V was cut back by 5 bases and J by 2 bases. CDR1 and CDR2 from the germline V gene are MNHNS and SASEGT. The CDR3 sequence is 15 residues long. The chain's CDR3 is CASSRDRGPPYEQYF. CDR3 DNA: TGTGCCAGCAGTCGAGACAGGGGGCCCCCCTACGAGCAGTACTTC.

This clonotype was picked up a small number of times. The gene calls are TRBV4-3 and TRBJ2-2; TRBD1 is a possible D gene (5 bases). The CDR3 runs to 17 residues. CDR1 LGHNA and CDR2 YSLEER come from the germline V gene. V was cut by 0 bases and J by 3 bases, with 14 bases left in between. The CDR3 nucleotides are TGCGCCAGCAGCCAAGATCGGACAACAGCTTACACCGGGGAGCTGTTTTTT. Its translation: CASSQDRTTAYTGELFF.

V gene TRBV7-2 combines with J gene TRBJ1-1; the D is unclear. Trimming cost V 1 base and J 8 bases, with 11 bases left between them. Germline loops: CDR1 SGHTA, CDR2 FQGNSA. This CDR3 is 13 amino acids long. CDR3 in amino acids: CASSLGTETEAFF. CDR3 in DNA: TGTGCCAGCAGCTTAGGGACGGAGACAGAAGCTTTCTTT.

This clonotype was observed a handful of times. This sequence joins TRBV6-4 and TRBJ2-7, with D perhaps matching TRBD1 (6 bases). Germline V CDR1 and CDR2: MRHNA, SNTAGT. The V and J ends lost 3 bases and 4 bases respectively, with 19 bases between them. The CDR3 is 16 residues long. CDR3 amino acids: CASSEGWGRKGYEQYF. Here the CDR3 DNA reads TGTGCCAGCAGTGAAGGTTGGGGGCGTAAGGGTTACGAGCAGTACTTC.

The chain links TRBV29-1 to TRBJ1-2; D perhaps matches TRBD1 (6 bases). This CDR3 spans 14 amino acids. V gave up 5 bases and J gave up 2 bases, with 15 bases separating them. Germline V gene sequence: CDR1 SQVTM, CDR2 ANQGSEA. The CDR3 nucleotides are TGCAGCGTTCCAAAGGGAGGGGGAAACTATGGCTACACCTTC. The encoded protein is CSVPKGGGNYGYTF. The full variable domain, its missing parts supplied by reference TRBV29-1 and TRBJ1-2, is SAVISQKPSRDICQRGTSLTIQCQVDSQVTMMFWYRQQPGQSLTLIATANQGSEATYESGFVIDKFPISRPNLTFSTLTVSNMSPEDSSIYLCSVPKGGGNYGYTFGSGTRLTVV.

This clonotype was seen a few times. V gene TRBV11-2 combines with J gene TRBJ1-2; D gene ambiguous. Looked up from germline, CDR1 is SGHAT and CDR2 is FQNNGV. The CDR3 is made up of 12 amino acids. V was pared by 2 bases and J by 5 bases, with 6 bases between. As DNA, the CDR3 is TGTGCCAGCAGCTTATCGTTGTATGGCTACACCTTC. Amino acids: CASSLSLYGYTF.

The V gene is TRBV6-2 or TRBV6-3, the J gene TRBJ2-5; the match to TRBD1 covers 12 bases. Germline V gene lookup returns CDR1 MNHEY and CDR2 SVGEGT. The CDR3 covers 16 residues. V gave up 2 bases and J gave up 5 bases; unmatched junction bases: 6. The CDR3 DNA reads as TGTGCCAGCAGTTACCCGGGGACAGGGGGCTATGAGACCCAGTACTTC. Its translation is CASSYPGTGGYETQYF.

The rearrangement links TRBV6-5 to TRBJ1-3; D is unclear. This CDR3 comprises 17 residues. V was cut by 2 bases and J by 0 bases, with 14 bases left in between. In germline, CDR1 is MNHEY, CDR2 SVGAGI. For the CDR3, the DNA is TGTGCCAGCAGTTACGTCGCACACAGCCGCTCTGGAAACACCATATATTTT. As protein: CASSYVAHSRSGNTIYF.